This T cell receptor beta chain was sequenced in a study of Graves' ophthalmopathy and Graves' hyperthyroidism. General study results and limits: The majority of expanded thyroid clonotypes above 0.001 frequency also occurred in blood.

CDR3 regions of TCR beta were amplified from RNA transcripts. The first round was an RT-PCR with HTBI primers, and the second round was a multiplex PCR. A single record per CDR3 protein comes from TCRdb applying MiXCR to the multiplex PCR reads. Here the sample spans about 620,000 distinct CDR3 sequences, about 20% being singletons. CDR1 is SGHAT, CDR2 FQNNGV, per germline. With 5 bases removed from V and 2 bases from J, the gap between germline ends came to 6 bases. This CDR3 contains 12 residues. This clonotype was detected ten times or more. No antigen is known for it. Calling hyperthyroidism stable required that no ophthalmopathy show up within 18 months of follow-up. Clinical symptoms, serum thyroxine, TRAb, thyroid ultrasound and orbital computed tomography were relied on for diagnosis. PBMCs were isolated from an approximately 10 ml sample of fresh peripheral blood.

The sequencing input was peripheral blood. The chain recombines TRBV11-2 with TRBJ2-5; D uncertain. This sequence was found in a young woman with stable Graves' hyperthyroidism. Some clones in this sample may be carry-over from other donors' samples. The chain's CDR3 is CASSRIQETQYF. The CDR3 DNA reads as TGTGCCAGCAGCCGAATTCAAGAGACCCAGTACTTC. Combining the CDR3 with reference TRBV11-2 and TRBJ2-5 gives the whole variable domain EAGVAQSPRYKIIEKRQSVAFWCNPISGHATLYWYQQILGQGPKLLIQFQNNGVVDDSQLPKDRFSAERLKGVDSTLKIQPAKLEDSAVYLCASSRIQETQYFGPGTRLLVL.